The clone carrying this T cell receptor beta chain was observed a single time. The antigen is not known. The entry originates in a study of Ad26.COV2.S vaccination and SARS-CoV-2 variants. Overall study results and limits: Quantification of TCR breadth and depth may have yielded underestimates of total T cell responses. Reports say spike-specific CD8+ and CD4+ T cell responses covered substantial breadth after vaccination. Relative to placebo recipients, vaccine recipients exhibited elevated spike-specific TCR breadth. Recipients of vaccine and of placebo showed similar breadth of their non-spike TCR repertoires.

The germline V and J ends were trimmed by 3 bases and 6 bases, with 26 bases remaining between them. Looked up from germline, CDR1 is SGHRS and CDR2 is YFSETQ. The CDR3 has 18 residues. The repertoire was sequenced with immunoSEQ multiplex PCR; TCRdb's copy has only in-frame clones and lacks some. The sample carries 6,500 to 7,000 clones, roughly 84% recorded once. The sample in question was peripheral blood, obtained after recovery from COVID-19. This receptor was taken from a human donor who had recovered from COVID-19. The chain carries TRBV5-1 and TRBJ2-3; D could derive from TRBD1 or TRBD2 (6 bases each). CDR3: CASSSAGRGGTKWDTQYF. The CDR3 region has the DNA TGCGCCAGCAGCTCGGCCGGTCGGGGCGGGACAAAGTGGGATACGCAGTATTTT.